Below are 15 T cell receptor beta chains sequenced from a single sample in a study of blood T cell repertoires in COVID-19. The protocol was immunoSEQ multiplex PCR, while the TCRdb copy is restricted to in-frame clones and leaves out a portion. The sample lists about 150,000 clones, around 84% occurring once. Sample: peripheral blood. All receptors come from a woman between 50 and 59 years old with acute or convalescent COVID-19.

CDR3 DNA sequence: TGTGCCAGCAGCTTAGATGGGTTAGCGGGGGGGCCTGCCGAGCAGTACTTC. Amino acids: CASSLDGLAGGPAEQYF. The V gene is TRBV7-2, the J gene TRBJ2-7, with 11 nucleotides matching TRBD2. V was pared by 1 base and J by 6 bases, with 11 bases of the junction left unmatched. The CDR3 has 17 residues. Germline CDR1 SGHTA, CDR2 FQGNSA.

This rearrangement joins TRBV28 to TRBJ1-2; D uncertain. V was pared by 10 bases and J by 8 bases, with 14 bases between. The CDR3 runs to 11 residues. Germline CDR1 and CDR2: MDHEN and SYDVKM. The CDR3 protein is CATGGTVGYTF. As DNA, the CDR3 is TGTGCCACCGGAGGAACGGTCGGCTACACCTTC.

This sequence joins TRBV10-3 and TRBJ1-1; unclear D gene. Trimming stripped 10 bases from V and 5 bases from J, with 11 bases between. CDR3 length: 11 amino acids. CDR1 and CDR2 from the germline V gene are ENHRY and SYGVKD. Written as DNA, the CDR3 is TGTGCCAGCACGGGAGGAACTGAAGCTTTCTTT. Translation gives CASTGGTEAFF.

The chain employs TRBV11-3 and TRBJ2-2, with 7 bases lining up with TRBD2. J was trimmed by 6 bases and V by 4 bases; bases with no gene match: 8. The CDR3 contains 15 residues. Germline assignment: CDR1 SGHNT and CDR2 YENEEA. The CDR3 region has the DNA TGTGCCAGCAGCTCAACGGGGGGAACTTCCGGGGAGCTGTTTTTT. Its translation is CASSSTGGTSGELFF.

The J gene is TRBJ2-7, the V gene TRBV5-1, with D tentatively TRBD1 (5 bases). The ends were cut back, 2 bases at V and 3 bases at J, with 9 bases in the middle. The CDR3 is 13 amino acids. CDR1 is SGHRS, CDR2 YFSETQ, per germline. In nucleotides, the CDR3 is TGCGCCAGCAGCTTCGACAGTAGCTACGAGCAGTACTTC. Protein: CASSFDSSYEQYF.

The chain employs TRBV2 and TRBJ1-5; D may be TRBD1 (6 bases). Germline V gene lookup returns CDR1 SNHLY and CDR2 FYNNEI. CDR3 size: 14 residues. V lost 7 bases and J lost 4, with 14 bases in between. Here the CDR3 reads CASKVQGSNQPQHF. In DNA, the CDR3 is TGTGCCAGCAAGGTACAGGGAAGTAATCAGCCCCAGCATTTT.

This clone was detected only once. The chain carries TRBV7-2 and TRBJ2-6; 11 positions match TRBD1. With 5 bases clipped from V and 0 bases from J, the junction kept 6 bases outside the gene matches. The CDR3 is 18 residues long. Per germline, CDR1 SGHTA and CDR2 FQGNSA. Here the CDR3 reads CASSQTGQGVSGANVLTF. The CDR3 DNA reads as TGTGCCAGCAGCCAGACGGGACAGGGGGTCTCTGGGGCCAACGTCCTGACTTTC.

The V call is TRBV6-5, the J call TRBJ1-1; 7 bases line up with TRBD1. V dropped 7 bases and J dropped 6; count of bases not matched to a gene: 8. From germline, CDR1 is MNHEY and CDR2 SVGAGI. This CDR3 spans 13 amino acids. DNA for the CDR3: TGTGCCAGCACAAAACAGGGGTCGGCTGAAGCTTTCTTT. Residues: CASTKQGSAEAFF.

The chain combines TRBV18 with TRBJ1-2; 7 bases are shared with TRBD1. V was clipped by 3 bases and J by 6 bases; unmatched bases: 13. Germline V gene data show CDR1 as KGHSH and CDR2 as LQKENI. The CDR3 length is 16 residues. The chain's CDR3 is CASSPLRDSQRNGYTF. The CDR3 coding sequence is TGTGCCAGCTCACCTCTGAGGGACAGCCAGAGGAATGGCTACACCTTC.

V is TRBV6-5 and J is TRBJ1-2, with D uncertain. CDR3 length: 14 amino acids. Trimming left V 4 bases short and J 0 bases short, with 9 bases between. Germline lookup yields CDR1 MNHEY and CDR2 SVGAGI. CDR3 sequence (DNA): TGTGCCAGCAGTTCCCCCACATCTAACTATGGCTACACCTTC. As protein: CASSSPTSNYGYTF.

This clone appeared once. The CDR3 sequence is CASSQELELEQFF. In DNA, the CDR3 is TGTGCCAGCAGCCAAGAACTAGAGCTTGAGCAGTTCTTC. The chain combines TRBV3-1 (or the pseudogene TRBV3-2) with TRBJ2-1; tentatively, D is TRBD2 (5 bases). Between the trimmed V and J ends, which lost 0 bases and 9 bases, there was a span of 9 bases. Germline CDR1 reads LGHDT; CDR2 reads YNNKEL (reference sequence). The CDR3 contains 13 residues.

The chain uses TRBV27 and TRBJ2-7; the match to TRBD2 covers 10 bases. The V gene's germline CDR1 is MNHEY and CDR2 SMNVEV (reference sequence). The V gene end was trimmed by 6 bases and the J gene end by 0 bases; junction bases not matched to a gene: 17. The CDR3 totals 19 residues. Here the CDR3 DNA reads TGTGCCAGCAGGCCTCCCTCGGGGCTAGCGGGGGCCCGCTCCTACGAGCAGTACTTC. This codes for CASRPPSGLAGARSYEQYF.

This chain uses TRBV6-6 with TRBJ1-6, with 7 nucleotides matching TRBD1. The germline gives CDR1 MNHNY, CDR2 SVGAGI (reference sequence). The CDR3 sequence is 16 residues long. V shed 5 bases, J shed 4 bases, and the junction held 8 bases outside the gene matches. As DNA, the CDR3 is TGTGCCAGCAGTCAATCCCTGGGACAGTATAATTCACCCCTCCACTTT. Its translation is CASSQSLGQYNSPLHF.

This chain joins TRBV3-1 (or the pseudogene TRBV3-2) and TRBJ1-2; D uncertain. The germline CDR1 and CDR2 sequences are LGHDT and YNNKEL (reference sequence). The CDR3 has 16 residues. With 2 bases removed from V and 4 bases from J, the gap between germline ends came to 17 bases. CDR3 region: CASSQPLGREVYGYTF. CDR3 DNA sequence: TGTGCCAGCAGCCAACCATTAGGGAGGGAAGTCTATGGCTACACCTTC.

The J gene is TRBJ2-4, the V gene TRBV25-1; D perhaps matches TRBD2 (6 bases). The germline V gene has CDR1 MGHDK and CDR2 SYGVNS. The CDR3 covers 15 residues. The V and J ends lost 3 bases and 4 bases respectively, with 13 bases between them. Here the CDR3 DNA reads TGTGCCAGCAGTGATAAGGGAGGTGGAAAAAACATTCAGTACTTC. Protein sequence: CASSDKGGGKNIQYF.